The next 19 T cell receptor beta chains were all read from a single sample in a study of blood T cell repertoires in COVID-19 (TCRdb year 2020). Libraries were prepared through the immunoSEQ multiplex PCR assay. TCRdb's version of the immuneACCESS table is confined to in-frame rearrangements and falls short of the full clone set. An unresolved V gene accounts for under half of the shortfall where checked; the remainder is of unknown origin. Recorded for this sample are approximately 240,000 clones; about 80% of them occurred a single time. The top ten hold about 5.3% of the sample. Sequenced: peripheral blood. All receptors derive from a woman older than 75 with active or convalescent COVID-19.

The gene calls are TRBV2 and TRBJ2-5; 7 bases line up with TRBD1. The CDR3 consists of 14 residues. Losses at the gene ends were 3 bases for V and 4 bases for J; bases not matched to a gene: 5. Germline CDR1 is SNHLY and CDR2 is FYNNEI. CDR3 residues: CASSEGQTGETQYF. The DNA of the CDR3 is TGTGCCAGCAGTGAGGGACAGACTGGAGAGACCCAGTACTTC.

This chain uses TRBV6-6 with TRBJ1-2; TRBD1 is a possible D gene (6 bases). The germline V gene has CDR1 MNHNY and CDR2 SVGAGI (reference sequence). This CDR3 has 15 residues. The V end lost 5 bases, the J end lost 2 bases, and 15 bases lay between the germline ends. CDR3 sequence: CASSPGGARNYGYTF. CDR3 DNA: TGTGCCAGCAGTCCGGGGGGGGCGCGGAACTATGGCTACACCTTC.

The chain links TRBV12-5 to TRBJ1-1; D unclear. The CDR3 length is 13 residues. The germline V gene has CDR1 LGHNT and CDR2 FRNRAP. V was cut by 1 base and J by 4 bases, with 7 bases left in between. The CDR3 loop reads CASGLDGGTEAFF. Written as DNA, the CDR3 is TGTGCTAGTGGTTTGGACGGAGGCACTGAAGCTTTCTTT.

The V call is TRBV4-1, the J call TRBJ2-1; 9 bases match TRBD1. The CDR3 spans 15 residues. With 5 bases clipped from V and 1 base from J, the junction kept 3 bases outside the gene matches. Germline CDR1 reads MGHRA; CDR2 reads YSYEKL. CDR3 protein: CASSSGQGSYNEQFF. DNA of the CDR3: TGCGCCAGCAGCTCCGGACAGGGGTCCTACAATGAGCAGTTCTTC.

The chain has TRBV28 and TRBJ2-7; D remains ambiguous. The V end lost 1 base, the J end lost 2 bases, and 6 bases lay between the germline ends. Germline assignment: CDR1 MDHEN and CDR2 SYDVKM. The CDR3 extends over 13 amino acids. The CDR3: CASSLLGPYEQYF. For the CDR3, the DNA is TGTGCCAGCAGTTTATTGGGCCCCTACGAGCAGTACTTC.

The chain links TRBV15 to TRBJ2-5; D gene ambiguous. CDR3 size: 12 residues. The V end lost 6 bases, the J end lost 7 bases, and 12 bases lay between the germline ends. Germline values: CDR1 LNHNV, CDR2 YYDKDF (reference sequence). CDR3 in amino acids: CATSPIAGTQYF. For the CDR3, the DNA is TGTGCCACCAGTCCTATCGCCGGGACCCAGTACTTC.

V usage is TRBV25-1 and J usage is TRBJ1-1; tentatively, D is TRBD1 (5 bases). The CDR3 loop spans 13 amino acids. The germline V gene has CDR1 MGHDK and CDR2 SYGVNS. V shed 6 bases and J shed 0 bases, with 8 bases lying between them. The CDR3 region is CASRGQLNTEAFF. The CDR3 bases are TGTGCCAGCAGGGGGCAGCTGAACACTGAAGCTTTCTTT. Complete variable domain (other parts from reference TRBV25-1 and TRBJ1-1): EADIYQTPRYLVIGTGKKITLECSQTMGHDKMYWYQQDPGMELHLIHYSYGVNSTEKGDLSSESTVSRIRTEHFPLTLESARPSHTSQYLCASRGQLNTEAFFGQGTRLTVV.

The chain links TRBV7-9 to TRBJ1-1; D gene uncertain. The CDR3 has 15 residues. Per germline, CDR1 SEHNR and CDR2 FQNEAQ (reference sequence). V was shortened by 5 bases and J by 3 bases, with 16 bases between the two germline ends. The CDR3 DNA reads as TGTGCCAGCAGCCCTACGGGAGCCTCTTACACTGAAGCTTTCTTT. Protein product: CASSPTGASYTEAFF.

The rearrangement uses TRBV19 and TRBJ2-2, with 11 nucleotides matching TRBD2. Germline CDR1 reads LNHDA; CDR2 reads SQIVND (reference sequence). This CDR3 has 15 residues. The V gene end was trimmed by 10 bases and the J gene end by 8 bases; junction bases not matched to a gene: 12. The CDR3 sequence is CATQKGLAGGGELFF. CDR3 DNA: TGTGCCACCCAGAAAGGGCTAGCGGGAGGTGGGGAGCTGTTTTTT.

The chain recombines TRBV6-5 with TRBJ1-5; D unclear. The CDR3 sequence is 14 residues long. Deletions cut 6 bases from V and 5 bases from J, with 14 bases between. Germline values: CDR1 MNHEY, CDR2 SVGAGI. This CDR3 reads CASRQSLLHQPQHF. The DNA for the CDR3 is TGTGCCAGCAGGCAATCCCTACTCCATCAGCCCCAGCATTTT.

This clone was observed once. The chain employs TRBV4-1 and TRBJ2-5; 8 bases line up with TRBD2. CDR3 size: 14 residues. V trimming: 4 bases; J trimming: 2 bases; junction bases outside the gene matches: 3. Germline assignment: CDR1 MGHRA and CDR2 YSYEKL. The CDR3 DNA reads TGCGCCAGCAGCCCTGGCGGGAGGCAAGAGACCCAGTACTTC. Its translation is CASSPGGRQETQYF.

In its sample, this clone was seen once. The J gene is TRBJ2-1, the V gene TRBV19; possible D gene TRBD2, 6 bases. This CDR3 contains 12 residues. Germline assignment: CDR1 LNHDA and CDR2 SQIVND (reference sequence). V was cut by 1 base and J by 10 bases, with 8 bases left in between. CDR3 sequence: CASSIASGEQFF. The CDR3 nucleotides read TGTGCCAGTAGTATAGCGAGCGGGGAGCAGTTCTTC.

The chain has TRBV7-9 and TRBJ2-1; tentatively, D is TRBD1 (5 bases). Per germline, CDR1 SEHNR and CDR2 FQNEAQ (reference sequence). The V and J ends lost 7 bases and 4 bases respectively, with 26 bases between them. The CDR3 length is 18 residues. CDR3 nucleotides: TGTGCCAGCAACCACCTCGAATCAGGGTTTGGGCGATACAATGAGCAGTTCTTC. It is translated as CASNHLESGFGRYNEQFF.

The V call is TRBV28, the J call TRBJ1-4; 7 positions agree with TRBD1. J gave up 8 bases and V 6 bases, and 9 bases lay outside the gene matches. Per the germline V gene, CDR1 is MDHEN and CDR2 is SYDVKM. This CDR3 is 14 amino acids long. Written as DNA, the CDR3 is TGTGCCAGCAGCTCCCCGGACAGGAACGAAAAACTGTTTTTT. This translates into CASSSPDRNEKLFF.

This chain joins TRBV5-5 and TRBJ1-1; 8 bases agree with TRBD1. The CDR3 sequence is 15 residues long. J gave up 3 bases and V 4 bases, and 8 bases lay outside the gene matches. Germline-derived CDR1 and CDR2 are SGHKS and YYEKEE (reference sequence). The CDR3 bases are TGTGCCAGCAGCCAACCAGGACAGGGCTACACTGAAGCTTTCTTT. Its translation is CASSQPGQGYTEAFF.

The chain recombines TRBV10-3 with TRBJ2-7, with 7 bases fitting TRBD1. CDR1 is ENHRY, CDR2 SYGVKD, per germline. Unmatched junction bases numbered 1, after V lost 4 bases and J lost 1 base. This CDR3 is 13 amino acids long. The CDR3 DNA is TGTGCCATCAGTGGCAGGGGGTCCTACGAGCAGTACTTC. Protein: CAISGRGSYEQYF.

The chain combines TRBV28 with TRBJ2-5; 7 bases match TRBD1. CDR3 length: 14 residues. V dropped 6 bases and J dropped 2; count of bases not matched to a gene: 6. From germline, CDR1 is MDHEN and CDR2 SYDVKM. CDR3 in amino acids: CASRSGTAQETQYF. Written as DNA, the CDR3 is TGTGCCAGCAGATCGGGGACAGCTCAAGAGACCCAGTACTTC.

This chain joins TRBV11-2 and TRBJ2-1; D unclear. CDR1 SGHAT and CDR2 FQNNGV come from the germline V gene. The CDR3 runs to 13 residues. V was shortened by 3 bases and J by 4 bases, with 7 bases between the two germline ends. CDR3 nucleotide sequence: TGTGCCAGCAGCTTCGAACTATACAATGAGCAGTTCTTC. As protein: CASSFELYNEQFF.

The chain carries TRBV3-1 (or the pseudogene TRBV3-2) and TRBJ2-1; TRBD2 agrees at 10 bases. Looked up from germline, CDR1 is LGHDT and CDR2 is YNNKEL (reference sequence). Trimming cost V 0 bases and J 3 bases; bases outside gene matches: 5. The CDR3 has 17 residues. The CDR3 loop is CASSQERTSGGYNEQFF. The DNA of the CDR3 is TGTGCCAGCAGCCAAGAACGGACTAGCGGAGGCTACAATGAGCAGTTCTTC.